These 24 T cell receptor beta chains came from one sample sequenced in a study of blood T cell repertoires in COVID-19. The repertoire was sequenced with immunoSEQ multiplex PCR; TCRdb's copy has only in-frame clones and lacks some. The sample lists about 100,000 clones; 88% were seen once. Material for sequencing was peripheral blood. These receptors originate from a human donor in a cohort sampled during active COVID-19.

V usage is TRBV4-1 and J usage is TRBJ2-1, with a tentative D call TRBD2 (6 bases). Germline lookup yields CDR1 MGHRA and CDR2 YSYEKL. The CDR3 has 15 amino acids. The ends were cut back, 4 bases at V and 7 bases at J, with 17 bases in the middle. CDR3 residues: CASSPQSGGLNEQFF. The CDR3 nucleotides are TGCGCCAGCAGCCCCCAAAGTGGAGGGTTGAATGAGCAGTTCTTC.

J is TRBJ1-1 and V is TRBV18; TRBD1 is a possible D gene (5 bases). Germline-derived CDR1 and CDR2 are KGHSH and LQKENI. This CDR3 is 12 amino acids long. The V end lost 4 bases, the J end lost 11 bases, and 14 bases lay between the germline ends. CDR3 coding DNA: TGTGCCAGCTCACTAGGGGACTTAAGGGCTTTCTTT. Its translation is CASSLGDLRAFF.

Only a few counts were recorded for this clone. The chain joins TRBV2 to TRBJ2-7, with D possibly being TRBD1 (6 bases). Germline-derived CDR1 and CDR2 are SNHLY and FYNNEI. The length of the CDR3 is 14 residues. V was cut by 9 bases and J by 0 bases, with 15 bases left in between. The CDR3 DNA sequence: TGTGCCAGTACCGGGACACAAAACTCCTACGAGCAGTACTTC. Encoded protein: CASTGTQNSYEQYF.

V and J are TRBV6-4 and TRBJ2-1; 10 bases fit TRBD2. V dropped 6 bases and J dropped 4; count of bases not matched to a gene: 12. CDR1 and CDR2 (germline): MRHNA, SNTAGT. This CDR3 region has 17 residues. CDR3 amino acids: CASREQTGLAVYNEQFF. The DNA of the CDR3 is TGTGCCAGCAGGGAGCAGACCGGACTAGCGGTTTACAATGAGCAGTTCTTC.

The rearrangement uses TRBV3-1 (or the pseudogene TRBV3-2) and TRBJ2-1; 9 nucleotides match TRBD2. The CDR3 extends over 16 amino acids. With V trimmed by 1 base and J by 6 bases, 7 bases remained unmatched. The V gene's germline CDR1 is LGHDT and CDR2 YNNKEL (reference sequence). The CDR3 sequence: CASSQVRAGGRNEQFF. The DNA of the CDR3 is TGTGCCAGCAGCCAAGTGCGAGCGGGGGGTCGCAATGAGCAGTTCTTC.

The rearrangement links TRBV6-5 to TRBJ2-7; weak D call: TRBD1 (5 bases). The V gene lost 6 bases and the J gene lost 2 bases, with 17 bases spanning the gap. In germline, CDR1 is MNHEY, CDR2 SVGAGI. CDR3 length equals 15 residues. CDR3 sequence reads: CASRQAQAGAYEQYF. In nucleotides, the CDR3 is TGTGCCAGCAGGCAAGCACAGGCAGGAGCCTACGAGCAGTACTTC.

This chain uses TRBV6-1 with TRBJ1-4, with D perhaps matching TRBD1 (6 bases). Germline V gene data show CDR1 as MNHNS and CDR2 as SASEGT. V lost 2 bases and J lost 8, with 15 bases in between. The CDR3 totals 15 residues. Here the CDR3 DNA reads TGTGCCAGCAGTGAAACAACAGGGTCTTACGAAAAACTGTTTTTT. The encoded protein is CASSETTGSYEKLFF.

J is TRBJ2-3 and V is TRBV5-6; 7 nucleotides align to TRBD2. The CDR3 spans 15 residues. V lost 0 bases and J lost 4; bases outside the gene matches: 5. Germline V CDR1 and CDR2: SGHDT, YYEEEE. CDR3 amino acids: CASSLGGGSPDTQYF. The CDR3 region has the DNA TGTGCCAGCAGCTTGGGGGGCGGGAGCCCAGATACGCAGTATTTT.

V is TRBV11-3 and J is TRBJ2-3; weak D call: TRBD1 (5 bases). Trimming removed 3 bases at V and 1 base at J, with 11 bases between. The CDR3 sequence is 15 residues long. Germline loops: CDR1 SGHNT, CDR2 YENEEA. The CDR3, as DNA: TGTGCCAGCAGCTTGCAGGGTACGGGCACAGATACGCAGTATTTT. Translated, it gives CASSLQGTGTDTQYF.

The CDR3 DNA reads TGTGCCAGCAGTGAAGTAACTGAAGCTTTCTTT. Translation gives CASSEVTEAFF. The chain links TRBV6-1 to TRBJ1-1; no reliable D call. Between the trimmed V and J ends, which lost 1 base and 5 bases, there was a span of 2 bases. The CDR3 covers 11 residues. Germline V gene data show CDR1 as MNHNS and CDR2 as SASEGT.

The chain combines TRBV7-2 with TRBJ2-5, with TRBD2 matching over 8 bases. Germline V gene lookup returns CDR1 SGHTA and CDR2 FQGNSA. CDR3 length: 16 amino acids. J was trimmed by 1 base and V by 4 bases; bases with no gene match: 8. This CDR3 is CASSSTGRAPQETQYF. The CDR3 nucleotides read TGTGCCAGCAGCTCAACCGGGAGGGCCCCCCAAGAGACCCAGTACTTC.

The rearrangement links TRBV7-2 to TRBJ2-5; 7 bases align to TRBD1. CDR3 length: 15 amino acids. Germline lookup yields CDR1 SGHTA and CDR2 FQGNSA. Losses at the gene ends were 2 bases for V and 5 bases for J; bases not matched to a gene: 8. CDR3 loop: CASSLSTGEWETQYF. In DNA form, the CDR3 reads TGTGCCAGCAGCTTAAGTACAGGGGAGTGGGAGACCCAGTACTTC.

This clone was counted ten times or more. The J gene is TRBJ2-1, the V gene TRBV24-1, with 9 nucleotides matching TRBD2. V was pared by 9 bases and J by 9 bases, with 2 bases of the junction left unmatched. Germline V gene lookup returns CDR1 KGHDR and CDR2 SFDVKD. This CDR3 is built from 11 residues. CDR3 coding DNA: TGTGCCACCGCGGGAGGGAGTGAGCAGTTCTTC. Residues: CATAGGSEQFF.

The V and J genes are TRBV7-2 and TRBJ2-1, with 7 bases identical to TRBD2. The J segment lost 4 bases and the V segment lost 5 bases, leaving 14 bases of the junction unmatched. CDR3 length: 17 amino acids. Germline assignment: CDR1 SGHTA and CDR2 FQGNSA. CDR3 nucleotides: TGTGCCAGCAGCCCACAGTGGCGGCTAGCGGATTACAATGAGCAGTTCTTC. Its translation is CASSPQWRLADYNEQFF.

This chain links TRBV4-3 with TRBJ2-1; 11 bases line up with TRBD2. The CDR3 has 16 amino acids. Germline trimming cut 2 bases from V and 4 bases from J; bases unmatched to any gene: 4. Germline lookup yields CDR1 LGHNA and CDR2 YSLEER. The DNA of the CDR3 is TGCGCCAGCAGCCAAAAACTAGCGGGGGTATACAATGAGCAGTTCTTC. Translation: CASSQKLAGVYNEQFF.

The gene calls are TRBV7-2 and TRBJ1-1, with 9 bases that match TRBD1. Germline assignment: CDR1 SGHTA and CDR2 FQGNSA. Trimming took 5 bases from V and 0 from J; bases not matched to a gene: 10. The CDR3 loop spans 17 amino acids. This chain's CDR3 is CASSKRTGAVVNTEAFF. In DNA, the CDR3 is TGTGCCAGCAGCAAAAGGACAGGGGCTGTGGTGAACACTGAAGCTTTCTTT.

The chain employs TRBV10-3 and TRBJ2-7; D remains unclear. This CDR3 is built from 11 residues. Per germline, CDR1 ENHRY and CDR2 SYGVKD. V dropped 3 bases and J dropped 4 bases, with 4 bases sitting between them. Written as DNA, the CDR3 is TGTGCCATCAGTGACGGGTACGAGCAGTACTTC. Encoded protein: CAISDGYEQYF.

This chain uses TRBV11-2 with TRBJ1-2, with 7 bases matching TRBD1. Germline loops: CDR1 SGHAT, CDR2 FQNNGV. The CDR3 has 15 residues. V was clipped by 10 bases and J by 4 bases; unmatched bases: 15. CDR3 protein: CAIPKREQGGYGYTF. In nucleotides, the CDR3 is TGTGCCATCCCTAAAAGGGAGCAGGGGGGCTATGGCTACACCTTC.

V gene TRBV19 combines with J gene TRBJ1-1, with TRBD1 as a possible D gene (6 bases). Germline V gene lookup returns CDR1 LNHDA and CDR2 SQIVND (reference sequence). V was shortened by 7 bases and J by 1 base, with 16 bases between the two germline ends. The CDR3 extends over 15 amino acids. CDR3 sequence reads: CASTPPGHRNTEAFF. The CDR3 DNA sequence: TGTGCCAGTACTCCCCCGGGACACCGGAACACTGAAGCTTTCTTT.

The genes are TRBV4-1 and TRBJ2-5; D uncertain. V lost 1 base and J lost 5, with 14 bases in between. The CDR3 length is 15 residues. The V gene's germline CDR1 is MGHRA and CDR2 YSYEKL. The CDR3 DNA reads TGCGCCAGCAGCCAAGGGGTTAGGCTAGTGGAGACCCAGTACTTC. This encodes CASSQGVRLVETQYF.

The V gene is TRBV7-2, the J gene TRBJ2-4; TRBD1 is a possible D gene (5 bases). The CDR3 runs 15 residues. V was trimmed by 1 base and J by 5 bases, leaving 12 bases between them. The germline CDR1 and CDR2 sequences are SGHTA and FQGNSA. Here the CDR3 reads CASSLVAGIENIQYF. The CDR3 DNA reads TGTGCCAGCAGCTTAGTCGCAGGGATAGAAAACATTCAGTACTTC.

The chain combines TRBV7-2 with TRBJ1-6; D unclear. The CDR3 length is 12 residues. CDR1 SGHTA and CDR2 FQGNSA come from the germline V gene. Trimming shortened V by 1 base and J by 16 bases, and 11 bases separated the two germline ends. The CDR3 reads CASSLVRRELHF. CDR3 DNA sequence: TGTGCCAGCAGCTTAGTCAGACGGGAGCTCCACTTT.

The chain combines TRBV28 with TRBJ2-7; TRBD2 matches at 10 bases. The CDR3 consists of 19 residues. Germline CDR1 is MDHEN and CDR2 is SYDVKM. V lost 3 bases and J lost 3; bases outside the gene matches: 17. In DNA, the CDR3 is TGTGCCAGCAGTTTTACCCGGACTAGCGGTTCTCCCCACTTCTACGAGCAGTACTTC. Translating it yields CASSFTRTSGSPHFYEQYF.

This CDR3 is CASSLGTSGRAADTQYF. The CDR3, as DNA: TGCGCCAGCAGCTTGGGGACTAGCGGGAGGGCCGCAGATACGCAGTATTTT. This chain uses TRBV5-1 with TRBJ2-3, with 15 positions matching TRBD2. Trimming at V came to 0 bases and at J to 4 bases, leaving 3 bases not matched to a gene. Germline V CDR1 and CDR2: SGHRS, YFSETQ. The CDR3 has 17 amino acids.